Described below is a single T cell receptor beta chain sequence and its context. The junction differs from germline at one of its ends, possibly a read error. Methods used by the authors: Scientists estimated how many nucleated cells there were by amplifying reference gene primers. The protocol was immunoSEQ multiplex PCR, while the TCRdb copy is restricted to in-frame clones and leaves out a portion. V, J and clone size were drawn from that table, and D and trimming were deduced from the DNA. Seen here are hundreds of thousands of clones, more than 70% observed once, and the top ten hold approximately 5%. The sample comes from a study of blood T cell repertoires in COVID-19. About the study: Sites in the United States, Italy and Spain provided acute and convalescent COVID-19 samples. The cDNA or gDNA used as material had been derived from T cells, B-cell-depleted T cells, or PBMCs.

The CDR3 has 15 residues. Germline V gives CDR1 SSHAT, CDR2 FNYEAQ (reference sequence). The sample consisted of peripheral blood. This rearrangement joins TRBV7-7 to TRBJ2-5; TRBD2 matches 9 bases. The TCR comes from a woman aged 80 or over with COVID-19, enrolled during active disease. CDR3 nucleotide sequence: TGTGCTAGCAGCTTAATTCCTAGCGGGGTCGAGACCCAGTACTTC. Its translation is CASSLIPSGVETQYF.